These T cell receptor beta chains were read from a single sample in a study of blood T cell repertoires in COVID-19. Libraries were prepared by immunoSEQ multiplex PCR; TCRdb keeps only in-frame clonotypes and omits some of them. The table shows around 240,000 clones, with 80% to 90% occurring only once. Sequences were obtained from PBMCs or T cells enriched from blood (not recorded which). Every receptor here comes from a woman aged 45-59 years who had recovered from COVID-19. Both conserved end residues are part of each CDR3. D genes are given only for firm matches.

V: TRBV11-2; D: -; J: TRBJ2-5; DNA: TGTGCCAGCAGCTCGTACCGCAGCGAGCATCAAGAGACCCAGTACTTC; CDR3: CASSSYRSEHQETQYF
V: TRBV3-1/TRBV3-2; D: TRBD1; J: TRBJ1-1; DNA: TGTGCCAGCAGCCCCAGGACAGGGGGATTGAGAACTGAAGCTTTCTTT; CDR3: CASSPRTGGLRTEAFF
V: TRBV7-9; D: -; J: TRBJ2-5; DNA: TGTGCCAGCAGCTCTACTACTATGACGGGAGAAGAGACCCAGTACTTC; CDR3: CASSSTTMTGEETQYF
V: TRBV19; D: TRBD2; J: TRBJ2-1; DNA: TGTGCCAGTAGGGGACTAGCTATCAATGAGCAGTTCTTC; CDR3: CASRGLAINEQFF
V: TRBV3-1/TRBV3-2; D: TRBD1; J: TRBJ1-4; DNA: TGTGCCAGCAGCCAAAGAACAGGGGCTGAAAAACTGTTTTTT; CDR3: CASSQRTGAEKLFF
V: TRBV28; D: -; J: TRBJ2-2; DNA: TGTGCCAGCAGCACGATTCATAGGGGTCCCGCCGGGGAGCTGTTTTTT; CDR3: CASSTIHRGPAGELFF
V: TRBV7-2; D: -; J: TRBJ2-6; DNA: TGTGCCAGCAGCGCACAAGGGGGGGCTGGGGCCAACGTCCTGACTTTC; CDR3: CASSAQGGAGANVLTF
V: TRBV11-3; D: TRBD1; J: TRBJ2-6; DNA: TGTGCCAGCAGCCCCGGGACAGGGGCCTCTGGGGCCAACGTCCTGACTTTC; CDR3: CASSPGTGASGANVLTF
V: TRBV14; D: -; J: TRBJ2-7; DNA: TGTGCCAGCAGCCAAGCTACTACTCCTTTGGCTGGGCAGTACTTC; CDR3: CASSQATTPLAGQYF
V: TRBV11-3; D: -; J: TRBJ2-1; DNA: TGTGCCAGCAGCTTAGGGGGGGACGGGAAGAGGAATGAGCAGTTCTTC; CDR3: CASSLGGDGKRNEQFF
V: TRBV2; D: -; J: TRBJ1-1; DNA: TGTGCTGTAACGGGAGGGGGTCGGGACACTGAAGCTTTCTTT; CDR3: CAVTGGGRDTEAFF
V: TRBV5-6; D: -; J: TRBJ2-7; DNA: TGTGCCAGCAGGTCAGGGATGGCGGTCTACGAGCAGTACTTC; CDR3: CASRSGMAVYEQYF
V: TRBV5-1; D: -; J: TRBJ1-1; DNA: TGCGCCAGCAGCTTGTTTCCGGGGACGGGGGACACTGAAGCTTTCTTT; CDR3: CASSLFPGTGDTEAFF
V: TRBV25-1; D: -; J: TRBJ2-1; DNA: TGTGCCAGCAGTAGTACGAGCTACTACTACAATGAGCAGTTCTTC; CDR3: CASSSTSYYYNEQFF
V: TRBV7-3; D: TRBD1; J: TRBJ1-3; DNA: TGTGCCAGCAGCCTAACAGGGGGCTCTGGAAACACCATATATTTT; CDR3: CASSLTGGSGNTIYF